What follows is one TCR beta chain and its context. The sample originates from a study of cytomegalovirus exposure and HLA in healthy donors. Sequenced by immunoSEQ multiplex PCR; TCRdb stores in-frame clones only, minus some. The data hold 100,000 to 150,000 clones, with over 75% observed a single time. V lost 0 bases, J lost 0 bases, and 9 bases lay in between. CDR3 length equals 16 residues. In germline, CDR1 is LGHNA, CDR2 YSLEER. V gene TRBV4-3 combines with J gene TRBJ2-1; D unclear. The sequence derives from a woman aged 25 to 39 in good health and CMV-seronegative. The sequencing sample was made of PBMCs. CDR3 loop: CASSQDNRSSYNEQFF. CDR3 nucleotide sequence: TGCGCCAGCAGCCAAGATAACCGTAGCTCCTACAATGAGCAGTTCTTC.